This TCR beta chain derives from a study of T cell responses to AZD1222 COVID-19 vaccine. General observations from the study: Repertoires were obtained solely post-peak T cell response. White British donors predominated, females outnumbered males, and clonal diversity was possibly underestimated. Following two doses of AZD1222, Spike-specific TCR breadth and depth rose.

The germline V gene encodes CDR1 LNHDA and CDR2 SQIVND (reference sequence). The CDR3 sequence is 13 residues long. Trimming cost V 3 bases and J 6 bases, with 11 bases left between them. Profiling relied on immunoSEQ multiplex PCR, and the TCRdb table lists in-frame clones only, not all of them. The table lists around 69,000 clones, about 88% of them singletons. As for this clone: What it recognizes is unknown.

Sequencing used peripheral blood, obtained on day 0 of AZD1222 vaccination. The clonotype originates from an adult in good health. The chain is built from TRBV19 and TRBJ1-2; D gene unclear. CDR3 sequence: CASSINREDGYTF. In DNA form, the CDR3 reads TGTGCCAGTAGTATCAACCGGGAAGATGGCTACACCTTC.